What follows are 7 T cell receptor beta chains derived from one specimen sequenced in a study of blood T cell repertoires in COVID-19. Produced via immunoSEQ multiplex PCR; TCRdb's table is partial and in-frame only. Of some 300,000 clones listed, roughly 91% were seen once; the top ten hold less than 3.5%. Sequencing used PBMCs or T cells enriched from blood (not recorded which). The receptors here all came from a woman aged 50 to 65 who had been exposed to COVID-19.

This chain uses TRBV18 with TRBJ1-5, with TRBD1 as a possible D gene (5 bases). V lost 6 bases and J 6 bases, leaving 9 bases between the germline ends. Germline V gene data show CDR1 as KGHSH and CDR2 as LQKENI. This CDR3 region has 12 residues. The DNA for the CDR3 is TGTGCCAGCTCCCCAGGGAGTCAGCCCCAGCATTTT. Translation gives CASSPGSQPQHF.

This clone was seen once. CDR3 residues: CASSLDAGSGNTIYF. The CDR3 DNA sequence: TGCGCCAGCAGCTTGGATGCAGGCTCTGGAAACACCATATATTTT. V is TRBV5-1 and J is TRBJ1-3; D not certain. Trimming removed 0 bases from V and 0 bases from J, with 7 bases in between. CDR3 length: 15 residues. The germline gives CDR1 SGHRS, CDR2 YFSETQ.

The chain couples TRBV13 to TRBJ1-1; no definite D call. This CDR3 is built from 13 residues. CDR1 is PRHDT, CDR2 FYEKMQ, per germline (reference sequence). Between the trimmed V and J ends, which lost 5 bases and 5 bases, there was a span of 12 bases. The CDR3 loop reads CASSNYRGTEAFF. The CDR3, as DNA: TGTGCCAGCAGCAACTACAGAGGGACTGAAGCTTTCTTT.

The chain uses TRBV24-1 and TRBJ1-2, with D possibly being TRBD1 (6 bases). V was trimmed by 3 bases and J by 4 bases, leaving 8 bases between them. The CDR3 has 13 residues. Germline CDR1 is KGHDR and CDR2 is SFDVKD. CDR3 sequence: CATSDEQGYGYTF. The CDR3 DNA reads TGTGCCACCAGTGATGAACAGGGCTATGGCTACACCTTC.

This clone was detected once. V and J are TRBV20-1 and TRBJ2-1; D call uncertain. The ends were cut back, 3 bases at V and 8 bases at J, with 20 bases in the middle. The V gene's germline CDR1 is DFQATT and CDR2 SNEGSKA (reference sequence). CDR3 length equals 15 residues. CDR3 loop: CSASSVDISLDEQFF. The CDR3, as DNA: TGCAGTGCTAGTTCGGTTGATATTTCTCTGGATGAGCAGTTCTTC.

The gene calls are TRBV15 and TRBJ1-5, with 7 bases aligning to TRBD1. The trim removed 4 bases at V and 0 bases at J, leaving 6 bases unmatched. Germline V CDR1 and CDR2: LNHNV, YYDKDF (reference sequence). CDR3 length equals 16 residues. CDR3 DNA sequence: TGTGCCACCAGCACGGACGGGACAGTTAGCAATCAGCCCCAGCATTTT. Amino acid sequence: CATSTDGTVSNQPQHF.

The CDR3 reads CASSLGWGGYSYEQYF. The CDR3 nucleotides read TGTGCCAGCAGCTTAGGGTGGGGGGGCTATTCCTACGAGCAGTACTTC. The chain uses TRBV7-2 and TRBJ2-7, with D possibly matching TRBD2 (7 bases). This CDR3 has 16 residues. CDR1 and CDR2 (germline): SGHTA, FQGNSA. The V end lost 1 base, the J end lost 1 base, and 14 bases lay between the germline ends.